The entry that follows covers one T cell receptor beta chain sequence. The specificity of this receptor is unknown. No qualities accompany the bases; no much larger clone lies one base away. Unmatched junction bases come to 8, with V trimmed by 2 bases and J by 0 bases. The germline V gene (reference sequence) yields GTSNPN for CDR1 and SVGIG for CDR2. The CDR3 goes from the cysteine to the phenylalanine over 17 residues. The kept DNA is CDR3 alone, 51 bases in frame from the first base. The library relied on the immunoSEQ multiplex PCR assay. Not all clones reach the TCRdb copy of this immuneACCESS table, which keeps in-frame sequences only. Checked studies attribute under half of the gap to unresolved V genes and leave the rest unexplained. The table for this sample lists 100,000 or so clones; over 75% of them were counted only once. About 14% of the sample rests with the top ten. The data derive from a study of radiotherapy plus CTLA-4 blockade in lung cancer (dated by TCRdb to the late 2010s). Notes on the research overall: Among the enrolled patients, about 19% had an objective response, and 31% reached disease control. Results and caveats for the whole study, not just this receptor: The strongest predictors of response were reported to be early dynamic shifts in blood T cell clones along with a rise in serum interferon-beta following radiation. TCR clones derived from tumors expanded in peripheral blood after treatment with radiotherapy and ipilimumab.

The study evaluated CTLA-4 blockade (ipilimumab) given together with focal radiation therapy in patients who had chemo-refractory metastatic non-small-cell lung cancer. This sequence originates from a human donor with non-small cell lung cancer that progressed on radiotherapy plus ipilimumab. The chain joins TRBV30 to TRBJ1-4; 8 junctional bases match TRBD1. The input for sequencing was peripheral blood, taken from a patient treated with radiotherapy plus ipilimumab. The DNA sequence is as follows: TGTGCCTGGAGTTCAGGGGGCGCTCTTGCAACTAATGAAAAACTGTTTTTT. Its coded protein is CAWSSGGALATNEKLFF.